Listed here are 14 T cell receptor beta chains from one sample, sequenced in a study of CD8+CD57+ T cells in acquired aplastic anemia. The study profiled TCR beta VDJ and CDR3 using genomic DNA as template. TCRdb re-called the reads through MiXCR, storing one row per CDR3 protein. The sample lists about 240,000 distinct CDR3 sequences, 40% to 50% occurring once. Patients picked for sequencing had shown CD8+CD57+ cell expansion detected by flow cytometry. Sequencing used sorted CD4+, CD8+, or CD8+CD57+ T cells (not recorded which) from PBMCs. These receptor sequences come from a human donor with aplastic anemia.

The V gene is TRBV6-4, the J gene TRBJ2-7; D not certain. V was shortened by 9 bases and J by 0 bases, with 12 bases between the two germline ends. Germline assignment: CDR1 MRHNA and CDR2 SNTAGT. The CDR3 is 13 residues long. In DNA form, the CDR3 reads TGTGCCAGAGTCCAGACCCGCTCCTACGAGCAGTACTTC. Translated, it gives CARVQTRSYEQYF.

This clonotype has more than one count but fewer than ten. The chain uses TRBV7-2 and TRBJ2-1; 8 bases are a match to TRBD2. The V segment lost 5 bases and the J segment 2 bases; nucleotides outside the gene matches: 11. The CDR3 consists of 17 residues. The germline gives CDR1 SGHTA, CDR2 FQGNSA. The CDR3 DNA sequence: TGTGCCAGCAGCGCGGGGGGCCTAGCGGACGCCTACAATGAGCAGTTCTTC. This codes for CASSAGGLADAYNEQFF.

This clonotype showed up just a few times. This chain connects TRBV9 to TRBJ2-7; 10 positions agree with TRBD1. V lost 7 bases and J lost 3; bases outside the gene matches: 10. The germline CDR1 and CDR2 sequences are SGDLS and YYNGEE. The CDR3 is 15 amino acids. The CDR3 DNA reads TGTGCCAGCTCACCAGGGACAGGGGTTCTCTACGAGCAGTACTTC. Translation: CASSPGTGVLYEQYF.

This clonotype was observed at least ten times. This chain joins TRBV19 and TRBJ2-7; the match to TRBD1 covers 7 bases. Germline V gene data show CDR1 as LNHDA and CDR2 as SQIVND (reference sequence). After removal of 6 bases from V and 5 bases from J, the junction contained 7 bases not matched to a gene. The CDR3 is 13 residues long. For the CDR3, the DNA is TGTGCCAGTAGCGACAGGGTTCGACACGAGCAGTACTTC. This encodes CASSDRVRHEQYF.

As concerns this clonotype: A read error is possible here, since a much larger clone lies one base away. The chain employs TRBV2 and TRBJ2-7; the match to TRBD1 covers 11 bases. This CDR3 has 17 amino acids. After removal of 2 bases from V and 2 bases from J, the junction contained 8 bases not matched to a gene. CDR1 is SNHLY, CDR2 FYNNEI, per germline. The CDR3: CASSESGGQGEPYEQYF. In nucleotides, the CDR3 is TGTGCCAGCAGTGAATCCGGGGGACAGGGGGAACCCTACGAGCAGTACTTC.

The chain's CDR3 is CASSILASSGGYNEQFF. CDR3 nucleotides: TGTGCCAGTAGTATCCTAGCCTCTTCCGGGGGGTACAATGAGCAGTTCTTC. This rearrangement joins TRBV19 to TRBJ2-1; 7 nucleotides match TRBD2. Germline values: CDR1 LNHDA, CDR2 SQIVND (reference sequence). This CDR3 is built from 17 residues. The V segment lost 3 bases and the J segment 4 bases; nucleotides outside the gene matches: 12.

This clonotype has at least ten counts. CDR3 amino acids: CASSLRGGEAFF. The CDR3, as DNA: TGTGCCAGCAGCTTGCGGGGGGGTGAAGCTTTCTTT. The V gene is TRBV7-9, the J gene TRBJ1-1; a possible D gene is TRBD1 (5 bases). V gave up 3 bases and J gave up 7 bases, with 9 bases separating them. This CDR3 contains 12 residues. CDR1 and CDR2 (germline): SEHNR, FQNEAQ (reference sequence).

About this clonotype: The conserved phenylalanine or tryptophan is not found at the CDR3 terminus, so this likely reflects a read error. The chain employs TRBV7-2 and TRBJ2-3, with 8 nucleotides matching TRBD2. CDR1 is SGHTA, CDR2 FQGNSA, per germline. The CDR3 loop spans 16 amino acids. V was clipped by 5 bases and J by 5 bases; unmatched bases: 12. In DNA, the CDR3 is TGTGCCAGCAGCCAAGAAATTGGGACTAGGGAAGATACGCAGTATTCT. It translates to CASSQEIGTREDTQYS.

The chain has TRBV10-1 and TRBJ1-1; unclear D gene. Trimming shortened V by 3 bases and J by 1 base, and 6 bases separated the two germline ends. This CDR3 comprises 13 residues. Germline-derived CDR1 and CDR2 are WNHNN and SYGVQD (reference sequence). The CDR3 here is CASSDRRNTEAFF. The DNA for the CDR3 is TGCGCCAGCAGTGACAGGAGGAACACTGAAGCTTTCTTT.

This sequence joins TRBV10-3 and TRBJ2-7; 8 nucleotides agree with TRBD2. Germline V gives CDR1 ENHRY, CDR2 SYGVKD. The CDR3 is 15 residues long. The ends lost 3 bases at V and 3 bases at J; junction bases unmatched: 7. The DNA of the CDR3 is TGTGCCATCAGTGACCGCCGGGGGGGGTACTACGAGCAGTACTTC. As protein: CAISDRRGGYYEQYF.

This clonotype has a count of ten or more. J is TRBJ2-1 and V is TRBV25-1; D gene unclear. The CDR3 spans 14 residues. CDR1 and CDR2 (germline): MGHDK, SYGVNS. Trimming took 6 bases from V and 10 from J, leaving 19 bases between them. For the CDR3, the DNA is TGTGCCAGCAGCCATAAGGCAATGGGCAACGAGCAGTTCTTC. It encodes CASSHKAMGNEQFF.

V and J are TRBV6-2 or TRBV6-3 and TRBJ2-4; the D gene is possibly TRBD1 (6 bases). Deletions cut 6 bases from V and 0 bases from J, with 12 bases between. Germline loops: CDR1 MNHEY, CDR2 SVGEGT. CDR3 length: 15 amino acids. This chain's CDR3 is CASRQEQGAKNIQYF. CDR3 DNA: TGTGCCAGCAGACAAGAACAGGGAGCCAAAAACATTCAGTACTTC.

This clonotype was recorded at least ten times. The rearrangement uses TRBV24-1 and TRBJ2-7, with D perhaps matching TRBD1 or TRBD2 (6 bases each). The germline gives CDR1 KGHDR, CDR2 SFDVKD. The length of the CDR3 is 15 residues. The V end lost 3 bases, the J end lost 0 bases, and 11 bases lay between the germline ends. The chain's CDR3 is CATSDVRDNSYEQYF. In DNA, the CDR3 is TGTGCCACCAGTGATGTGCGGGACAACTCCTACGAGCAGTACTTC.

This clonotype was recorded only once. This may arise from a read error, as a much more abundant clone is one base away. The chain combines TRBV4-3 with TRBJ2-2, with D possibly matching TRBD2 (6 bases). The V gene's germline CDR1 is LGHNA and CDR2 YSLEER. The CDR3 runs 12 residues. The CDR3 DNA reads TGCGCCAGCAGTGGAGGGGCCGGGAAGCTGTTTTTT. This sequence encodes CASSGGAGKLFF.